Shown below are 30 T cell receptor beta chains from a single sample sequenced in a study of shared clonotypes between healthy human individuals. The data were produced by immunoSEQ multiplex PCR, yet TCRdb's version contains in-frame clones alone and is incomplete. The sample includes 600,000 to 750,000 clones, 90% of them seen just once. Source material: memory CD8+ T cells from PBMCs. Subset reported: CD45RO+ cells pooled with CCR7-negative TemRA cells. Receptor source: a man aged 18 to 29 in good health. Some clones in this sample may be carry-over from other donors' samples.

The chain couples TRBV7-2 to TRBJ2-7; 7 bases agree with TRBD1. Germline values: CDR1 SGHTA, CDR2 FQGNSA. V trimming: 5 bases; J trimming: 3 bases; junction bases outside the gene matches: 7. The CDR3 covers 14 residues. CDR3 residues: CASSLTGPSYEQYF. The DNA for the CDR3 is TGTGCCAGCAGCCTGACAGGGCCCAGCTACGAGCAGTACTTC. Based on the CDR3 plus reference TRBV7-2 and TRBJ2-7, the full variable domain is GAGVSQSPSNKVTEKGKDVELRCDPISGHTALYWYRQSLGQGLEFLIYFQGNSAPDKSGLPSDRFSAERTGGSVSTLTIQRTQQEDSAVYLCASSLTGPSYEQYFGPGTRLTVT.

The table lists this clone with a count of one. The chain couples TRBV5-5 to TRBJ2-7; D remains ambiguous. The CDR3 covers 15 residues. Germline V CDR1 and CDR2: SGHKS, YYEKEE (reference sequence). The germline V and J ends were trimmed by 4 bases and 7 bases, with 21 bases remaining between them. CDR3 nucleotide sequence: TGTGCCAGCAGCCTCCTACGGGTACCAGAGAAGGAGCAGTACTTC. This gives the protein CASSLLRVPEKEQYF.

This rearrangement joins TRBV27 to TRBJ2-7, with unresolved D. This CDR3 contains 17 residues. Germline values: CDR1 MNHEY, CDR2 SMNVEV (reference sequence). V was shortened by 3 bases and J by 2 bases, with 20 bases between the two germline ends. As DNA, the CDR3 is TGTGCCAGCAGTTTCTCCCGAAGGTATTCGACGGCCTACGAGCAGTACTTC. Protein product: CASSFSRRYSTAYEQYF.

The chain recombines TRBV27 with TRBJ1-5; possibly TRBD1 for D (6 bases). Germline lookup yields CDR1 MNHEY and CDR2 SMNVEV (reference sequence). The CDR3 length is 15 residues. The V end was cut by 8 bases, the J end by 6 bases, with 20 bases between. DNA for the CDR3: TGTGCCAGCGGACTCGGAACAGGGACCCTTCAGCCCCAGCATTTT. This encodes CASGLGTGTLQPQHF.

This clone was found once. This sequence joins TRBV27 and TRBJ2-2, with no clear D. The CDR3 contains 15 residues. Trimming cost V 1 base and J 2 bases, with 8 bases left between them. Germline CDR1 and CDR2: MNHEY and SMNVEV (reference sequence). The DNA of the CDR3 is TGTGCCAGCAGTTTATACGTAGCCAACACCGGGGAGCTGTTTTTT. This codes for CASSLYVANTGELFF.

This chain joins TRBV14 and TRBJ1-2, with unresolved D. The CDR3 runs 14 residues. Trimming took off 5 bases at V and 5 bases at J, with 15 bases between the two ends. In germline, CDR1 is SGHDN, CDR2 FVKESK. The CDR3, as DNA: TGTGCCAGCAGCGCGTCGTTGGGAGGATATGGCTACACCTTC. Its protein product is CASSASLGGYGYTF. The variable domain in full, completed from reference TRBV14 and TRBJ1-2, reads EAGVTQFPSHSVIEKGQTVTLRCDPISGHDNLYWYRRVMGKEIKFLLHFVKESKQDESGMPNNRFLAERTGGTYSTLKVQPAELEDSGVYFCASSASLGGYGYTFGSGTRLTVV.

The V call is TRBV2, the J call TRBJ1-1; D is ambiguous. Trimming shortened V by 2 bases and J by 0 bases, and 4 bases separated the two germline ends. Germline CDR1 and CDR2: SNHLY and FYNNEI. This CDR3 spans 13 amino acids. The CDR3 region is CASSELLNTEAFF. The CDR3 DNA sequence: TGTGCCAGCAGTGAATTATTGAACACTGAAGCTTTCTTT.

A word on this clone: The same CDR3 is also encoded by other DNA sequences in this sample. V gene TRBV5-4 combines with J gene TRBJ2-1; 13 nucleotides match TRBD2. The germline V gene encodes CDR1 SGHNT and CDR2 YYREEE (reference sequence). The CDR3 is 17 residues long. The trim removed 0 bases at V and 0 bases at J, leaving 0 bases unmatched. The chain's CDR3 is CASSLGTSGSSYNEQFF. CDR3 sequence (DNA): TGTGCCAGCAGCTTGGGGACTAGCGGGAGCTCCTACAATGAGCAGTTCTTC. The full variable domain, with the rest looked up from reference TRBV5-4 and TRBJ2-1, is ETGVTQSPTHLIKTRGQQVTLRCSSQSGHNTVSWYQQALGQGPQFIFQYYREEENGRGNFPPRFSGLQFPNYSSELNVNALELDDSALYLCASSLGTSGSSYNEQFFGPGTRLTVL.

The rearrangement joins TRBV7-9 to TRBJ2-1; D unresolved. The V and J ends lost 3 bases and 2 bases respectively, with 14 bases between them. Germline V gene data show CDR1 as SEHNR and CDR2 as FQNEAQ (reference sequence). The CDR3 sequence is 16 residues long. The CDR3 is CASSFERVAAYNEQFF. The CDR3 coding sequence is TGTGCCAGCAGCTTTGAGCGAGTGGCGGCCTACAATGAGCAGTTCTTC.

The table lists this clone with a count of one. The V and J genes are TRBV29-1 and TRBJ2-7; weak D call: TRBD1 (6 bases). V lost 5 bases to trimming and J lost 0 bases, with 14 bases between them. CDR1 is SQVTM and CDR2 is ANQGSEA in the germline V gene. This CDR3 contains 14 residues. CDR3 sequence reads: CSVTARGSSYEQYF. The DNA of the CDR3 is TGCAGCGTTACCGCCAGGGGCTCCTCCTACGAGCAGTACTTC.

The rearrangement joins TRBV19 to TRBJ1-2, with D tentatively TRBD1 (6 bases). Trimming pared 4 bases from V and 2 bases from J, leaving 11 bases between. The germline gives CDR1 LNHDA, CDR2 SQIVND (reference sequence). The CDR3 is 14 residues long. CDR3 in DNA: TGTGCCAGTAGTAGGACAGCCCAGAACTATGGCTACACCTTC. Protein: CASSRTAQNYGYTF.

The chain joins TRBV9 to TRBJ2-5, with 11 positions matching TRBD2. V gave up 0 bases and J gave up 5 bases; unmatched junction bases: 9. Germline CDR1 SGDLS, CDR2 YYNGEE. This CDR3 is 17 amino acids long. CDR3 nucleotide sequence: TGTGCCAGCAGCGTAGCCCTCGGACTAGCGGGTGGGGAGACCCAGTACTTC. As protein: CASSVALGLAGGETQYF.

CDR3 loop: CASSLRREMGTDTQYF. The CDR3 DNA sequence: TGTGCCAGCAGCTTGCGGCGGGAGATGGGCACAGATACGCAGTATTTT. The V call is TRBV5-4, the J call TRBJ2-3; 7 nucleotides agree with TRBD2. V was clipped by 1 base and J by 1 base; unmatched bases: 6. CDR3 length: 16 residues. Germline CDR1 SGHNT, CDR2 YYREEE (reference sequence).

The rearrangement uses TRBV19 and TRBJ1-1; 9 nucleotides agree with TRBD1. CDR3 length: 16 amino acids. Germline V gene data show CDR1 as LNHDA and CDR2 as SQIVND (reference sequence). Losses at the gene ends were 7 bases for V and 0 bases for J; bases not matched to a gene: 9. The CDR3 loop is CASNVIGTGLNTEAFF. CDR3 nucleotide sequence: TGTGCCAGTAATGTAATCGGGACAGGGTTGAACACTGAAGCTTTCTTT.

The gene calls are TRBV28 and TRBJ2-1; D is unresolved. The CDR3 is 11 residues long. V was cut by 6 bases and J by 10 bases, with 10 bases left in between. CDR1 is MDHEN, CDR2 SYDVKM, per germline. CDR3 region: CASSAILEQFF. DNA for the CDR3: TGTGCCAGCAGCGCTATATTAGAGCAGTTCTTC. The complete variable domain, with remaining parts taken from reference TRBV28 and TRBJ2-1, reads DVKVTQSSRYLVKRTGEKVFLECVQDMDHENMFWYRQDPGLGLRLIYFSYDVKMKEKGDIPEGYSVSREKKERFSLILESASTNQTSMYLCASSAILEQFFGPGTRLTVL.

The genes are TRBV6-5 and TRBJ2-7; 7 bases map to TRBD1. This CDR3 comprises 14 residues. V was pared by 2 bases and J by 3 bases, with 4 bases of the junction left unmatched. CDR1 and CDR2 (germline): MNHEY, SVGAGI. CDR3 nucleotide sequence: TGTGCCAGCAGTTACGGGGACAGTAACTACGAGCAGTACTTC. Amino acids: CASSYGDSNYEQYF.

J is TRBJ2-1 and V is TRBV7-9; a weak D match, TRBD2 (5 bases). The V gene's germline CDR1 is SEHNR and CDR2 FQNEAQ (reference sequence). The CDR3 sequence is 13 residues long. V shed 3 bases and J shed 7 bases, with 10 bases lying between them. The CDR3 sequence: CASSLLEVNEQFF. The CDR3, as DNA: TGTGCCAGCAGCTTGTTGGAGGTAAATGAGCAGTTCTTC. Drawing the rest from reference TRBV7-9 and TRBJ2-1, the complete variable domain is DTGVSQNPRHKITKRGQNVTFRCDPISEHNRLYWYRQTLGQGPEFLTYFQNEAQLEKSRLLSDRFSAERPKGSFSTLEIQRTEQGDSAMYLCASSLLEVNEQFFGPGTRLTVL.

CDR3 coding DNA: TGCAGCGTTGAGTCGCTTCCTTACGAGCAGTACTTC. This translates into CSVESLPYEQYF. The chain links TRBV29-1 to TRBJ2-7, with no clear D. This CDR3 is built from 12 residues. CDR1 is SQVTM and CDR2 is ANQGSEA in the germline V gene. With 3 bases removed from V and 4 bases from J, the gap between germline ends came to 10 bases.

This clone was recorded only once. V gene TRBV27 combines with J gene TRBJ2-7, with a tentative D call TRBD2 (6 bases). The V gene's germline CDR1 is MNHEY and CDR2 SMNVEV (reference sequence). There are 16 residues in the CDR3. Trimming removed 0 bases from V and 4 bases from J, with 16 bases in between. The CDR3 sequence is CASSLSLGLGFYEQYF. The CDR3 nucleotides are TGTGCCAGCAGTTTATCACTGGGACTTGGATTTTACGAGCAGTACTTC.

The chain uses TRBV5-8 and TRBJ2-1; D is ambiguous. The CDR3 extends over 15 amino acids. Germline lookup yields CDR1 SGHTS and CDR2 YDEGEE. V shed 4 bases and J shed 9 bases, with 20 bases lying between them. The CDR3 spells CASSGRAPTPLEQFF. The CDR3 DNA reads TGTGCCAGCAGCGGCCGGGCCCCGACTCCCCTTGAGCAGTTCTTC.

The rearrangement joins TRBV11-2 to TRBJ2-1; TRBD2 matches at 7 bases. Germline CDR1 reads SGHAT; CDR2 reads FQNNGV. With 1 base clipped from V and 3 bases from J, the junction kept 6 bases outside the gene matches. CDR3 length equals 16 residues. The CDR3 here is CASSLAPASGYNEQFF. CDR3 in DNA: TGTGCCAGCAGCTTAGCCCCCGCTAGCGGCTACAATGAGCAGTTCTTC.

A word on this clone: Other DNA sequences from this sample encode an identical CDR3 as well. The CDR3 spells CASSVGGVTYEQYF. The CDR3 DNA reads TGTGCCAGCAGCGTAGGCGGGGTGACCTACGAGCAGTACTTC. The rearrangement joins TRBV9 to TRBJ2-7; tentatively, D is TRBD2 (6 bases). Germline CDR1 SGDLS, CDR2 YYNGEE. The CDR3 loop spans 14 amino acids. Trimming took 0 bases from V and 2 from J, leaving 9 bases between them.

The sample holds one count of this clone. J is TRBJ2-1 and V is TRBV7-3; 11 bases match TRBD2. Germline assignment: CDR1 SGHTA and CDR2 FQGTGA. Unmatched junction bases numbered 6, after V lost 7 bases and J lost 4 bases. This CDR3 contains 15 residues. The CDR3 DNA sequence: TGTGCCAGCACCCGCGGACTAGCGGGTTACAATGAGCAGTTCTTC. As protein: CASTRGLAGYNEQFF.

V and J are TRBV28 and TRBJ1-1; a possible D gene is TRBD1 (5 bases). V lost 5 bases and J 11 bases, leaving 12 bases between the germline ends. There are 11 residues in the CDR3. Looked up from germline, CDR1 is MDHEN and CDR2 is SYDVKM. The CDR3 region has the DNA TGTGCCAGCAGTAGCGGGGGATCGGCTTTCTTT. It yields the protein CASSSGGSAFF. The whole variable domain, remainder taken from reference TRBV28 and TRBJ1-1, is DVKVTQSSRYLVKRTGEKVFLECVQDMDHENMFWYRQDPGLGLRLIYFSYDVKMKEKGDIPEGYSVSREKKERFSLILESASTNQTSMYLCASSSGGSAFFGQGTRLTVV.

The chain is built from TRBV11-2 and TRBJ1-2; TRBD1 might be the D (5 bases). V shed 4 bases and J shed 8 bases, with 14 bases lying between them. The CDR3 contains 13 residues. Germline V CDR1 and CDR2: SGHAT, FQNNGV. Here the CDR3 DNA reads TGTGCCAGCAGCTCCGGGGCTTCGAGCGGCTACACCTTC. Encoded protein: CASSSGASSGYTF.

This rearrangement joins TRBV13 to TRBJ2-7; 7 nucleotides agree with TRBD1. This CDR3 spans 13 amino acids. The V gene's germline CDR1 is PRHDT and CDR2 FYEKMQ (reference sequence). V was pared by 5 bases and J by 4 bases, with 5 bases of the junction left unmatched. CDR3 DNA: TGTGCCAGCAGCCCCGGACAGGAATACGAGCAGTACTTC. It encodes CASSPGQEYEQYF.

This chain uses TRBV29-1 with TRBJ2-7; possibly TRBD2 for D (6 bases). Germline-derived CDR1 and CDR2 are SQVTM and ANQGSEA. This CDR3 region has 14 residues. V gave up 0 bases and J gave up 5 bases, with 14 bases separating them. The CDR3 DNA reads as TGCAGCGTTGAAGAACGAATGGCGGGACACGAGCAGTACTTC. It is translated as CSVEERMAGHEQYF.

V and J are TRBV18 and TRBJ2-2, with D perhaps TRBD2 (5 bases). CDR1 and CDR2 from the germline V gene are KGHSH and LQKENI. This CDR3 has 15 amino acids. The V end was cut by 0 bases, the J end by 6 bases, with 11 bases between. The CDR3 nucleotides read TGTGCCAGCTCACCACCGTCGGGATACTCCGGGGAGCTGTTTTTT. It yields the protein CASSPPSGYSGELFF.

The rearrangement links TRBV30 to TRBJ1-1; a possible D gene is TRBD1 (6 bases). Germline-derived CDR1 and CDR2 are GTSNPN and SVGIG (reference sequence). V was clipped by 4 bases and J by 8 bases, with 8 bases between them. CDR3 length: 10 residues. The CDR3 DNA follows: TGTGCCTGGACAGGGGCAGAAGCTTTCTTT. Translated, it gives CAWTGAEAFF.

This chain joins TRBV5-4 and TRBJ1-2, with a possible D match to TRBD1 (6 bases). Trimming left V 0 bases short and J 12 bases short, with 15 bases between. CDR3 length: 13 amino acids. In germline, CDR1 is SGHNT, CDR2 YYREEE (reference sequence). The CDR3 DNA reads as TGTGCCAGCAGCTTGGGGGATGTCAGGGGAAACACCTTC. It codes for CASSLGDVRGNTF.